A single T cell receptor beta chain is shown here with its context. This sample was included in a study of blood T cells in healthy people across ages. The germline V and J ends were trimmed by 4 bases and 3 bases, with 17 bases remaining between them. CDR1 is LGHNA, CDR2 YSLEER, per germline. This CDR3 contains 16 residues. Per sample, no less than 5 micrograms of total RNA were extracted. For the second PCR, which ran for roughly 6 to 11 cycles, a sample-barcoded 5' primer and a J-beta primer mix were used. With 12 random nucleotides, a template-switch adaptor tagged each individual cDNA molecule. One entry per CDR3 protein, called by TCRdb with MiXCR from the 5' RACE reads. The sample lists roughly 2 million distinct CDR3 sequences, approximately 50% occurring once.

The chain couples TRBV4-3 to TRBJ2-3; perhaps D is TRBD1 or TRBD2 (5 bases each). The clonotype originates from a woman aged 35 to 49 in good health. The sample was blood. For the CDR3, the DNA is TGCGCCAGCAGCCCCCAGGGCGGGCTAGCAACAGATACGCAGTATTTT. It yields the protein CASSPQGGLATDTQYF.